This T cell receptor beta chain derives from a study of blood T cell repertoires in COVID-19. Using immunoSEQ multiplex PCR, the repertoire was profiled, and TCRdb retains in-frame clones only, with some absent. The sample holds around 170,000 clones; approximately 90% are singletons and the top ten take roughly 4%. Trimming removed 5 bases from V and 5 bases from J, with 10 bases in between. CDR3 length equals 13 residues. CDR1 SGHTA and CDR2 FQGNSA come from the germline V gene. The V gene is TRBV7-2, the J gene TRBJ2-1; D perhaps matches TRBD2 (5 bases). This TCR came from a woman in her 30s with acute or convalescent COVID-19. Material for sequencing was peripheral blood. The CDR3 DNA follows: TGTGCCAGCAGCACGGACTGGAACAATGAGCAGTTCTTC. Its translation is CASSTDWNNEQFF.